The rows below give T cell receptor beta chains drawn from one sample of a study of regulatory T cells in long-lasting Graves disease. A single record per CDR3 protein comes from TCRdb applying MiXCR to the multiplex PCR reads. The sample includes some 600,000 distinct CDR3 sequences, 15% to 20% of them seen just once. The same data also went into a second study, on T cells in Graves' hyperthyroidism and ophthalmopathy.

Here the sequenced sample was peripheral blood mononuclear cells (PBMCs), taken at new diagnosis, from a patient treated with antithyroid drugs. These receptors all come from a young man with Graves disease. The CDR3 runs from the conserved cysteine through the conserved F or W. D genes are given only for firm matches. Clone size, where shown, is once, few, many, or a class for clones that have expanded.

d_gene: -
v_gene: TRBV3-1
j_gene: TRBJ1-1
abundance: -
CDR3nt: TGTGCCAGCCGCCCGACGACCCGGGGGGAAGCTTTCTTT
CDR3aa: CASRPTTRGEAFF

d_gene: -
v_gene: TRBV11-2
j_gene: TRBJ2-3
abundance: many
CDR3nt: TGTGCCAGCAGCGGGAGCACAGATACGCAGTATTTT
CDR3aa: CASSGSTDTQYF

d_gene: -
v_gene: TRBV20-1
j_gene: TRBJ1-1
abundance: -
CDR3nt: TGCAGTGCTAGGGGCCTTCCAGGGGATTCTGAAGCTTTCTTT
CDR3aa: CSARGLPGDSEAFF

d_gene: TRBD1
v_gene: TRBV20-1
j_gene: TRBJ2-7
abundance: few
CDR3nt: TGCAGTGCTGGACCGGGACAGGGGCTCGAGCAGTACTTC
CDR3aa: CSAGPGQGLEQYF

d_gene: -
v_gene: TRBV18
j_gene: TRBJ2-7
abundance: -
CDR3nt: TGTGCCAGCTCACCACCGTCCAGTCAGGTGGAGCAGTACTTC
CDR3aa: CASSPPSSQVEQYF

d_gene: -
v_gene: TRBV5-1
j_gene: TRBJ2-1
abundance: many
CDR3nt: TGCGCCAGCATGAGGGGGGGCTCCTACAATGAGCAGTTCTTC
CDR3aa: CASMRGGSYNEQFF

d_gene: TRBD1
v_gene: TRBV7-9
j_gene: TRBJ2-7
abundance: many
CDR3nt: TGTGCCAGCAGCTTCGCCCAGGGACAGGTGTACGAGCAGTACTTC
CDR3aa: CASSFAQGQVYEQYF

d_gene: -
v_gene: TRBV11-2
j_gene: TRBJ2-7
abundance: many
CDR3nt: TGTGCCAGCAGCTCCCCGCCCCTCGAGCAGTACTTC
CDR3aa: CASSSPPLEQYF

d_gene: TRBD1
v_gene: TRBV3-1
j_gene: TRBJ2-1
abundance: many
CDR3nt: TGTGCCAGCAGGTCGGACAGGCAGACCTACCGGACCTACAATGAGCAGTTCTTC
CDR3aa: CASRSDRQTYRTYNEQFF

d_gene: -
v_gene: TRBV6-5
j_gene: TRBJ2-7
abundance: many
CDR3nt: TGTGCCAGCAGTTACTCGAGGCCCGGGGAGCAGTACTTC
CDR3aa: CASSYSRPGEQYF

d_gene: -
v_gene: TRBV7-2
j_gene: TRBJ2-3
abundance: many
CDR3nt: TGTGCCAGCAGCTTAGTCGGGGGGCGCGCAGATACGCAGTATTTT
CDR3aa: CASSLVGGRADTQYF

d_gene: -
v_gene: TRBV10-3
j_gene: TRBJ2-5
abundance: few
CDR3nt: TGTGCCATCAGTGCGGGAGCGAGGCGAGAGACCCAGTACTTC
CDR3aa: CAISAGARRETQYF

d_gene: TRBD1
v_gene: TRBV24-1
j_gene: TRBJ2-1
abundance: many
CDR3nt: TGTGCCACCAGTGATGGCGGGACAGGGTTTGGTGAGCAGTTCTTC
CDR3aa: CATSDGGTGFGEQFF

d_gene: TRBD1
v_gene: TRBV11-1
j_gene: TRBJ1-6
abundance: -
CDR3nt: TGTGCCAGCAGACCGGACAGGGCCCCGTCTAATTCACCCCTCCACTTT
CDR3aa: CASRPDRAPSNSPLHF

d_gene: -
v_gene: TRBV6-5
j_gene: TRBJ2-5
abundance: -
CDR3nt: TGTGCCAGCAGTTGGGCCGGACTGAAGGACACCCAGTACTTC
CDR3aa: CASSWAGLKDTQYF

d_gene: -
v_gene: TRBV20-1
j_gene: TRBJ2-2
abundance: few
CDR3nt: TGCAGTGCTAGAGAGATCCGCTTGGGTCTAGATCCCGGGGAGCTGTTTTTT
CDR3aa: CSAREIRLGLDPGELFF

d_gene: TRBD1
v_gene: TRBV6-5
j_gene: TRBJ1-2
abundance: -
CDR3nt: TGTGCCAGCAGTTACTCGGCAGGGGGAAATGGCTACACCTTC
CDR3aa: CASSYSAGGNGYTF

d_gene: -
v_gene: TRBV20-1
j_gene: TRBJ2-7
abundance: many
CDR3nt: TGCAGTGCTAGATCGATCTACGAGCAGTACTTC
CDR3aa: CSARSIYEQYF

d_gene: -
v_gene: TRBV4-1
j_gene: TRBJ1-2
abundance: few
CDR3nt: TGCGCCAGCAGCCAGCCCAGAGAACGGAGCTATGGCTACACCTTC
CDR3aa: CASSQPRERSYGYTF

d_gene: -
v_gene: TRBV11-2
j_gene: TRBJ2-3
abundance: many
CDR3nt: TGTGCCAGCAGCCTCCGGGTCCAGTTCACAGATACGCAGTATTTT
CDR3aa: CASSLRVQFTDTQYF

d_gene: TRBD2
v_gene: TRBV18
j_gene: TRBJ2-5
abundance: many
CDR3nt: TGTGCCAGCTCACCACCGTCGAAACTAGCGGGAGAGACCCAGTACTTC
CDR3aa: CASSPPSKLAGETQYF

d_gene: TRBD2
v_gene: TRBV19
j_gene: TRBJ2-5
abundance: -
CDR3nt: TGTGCCAGTAGTATATTGCCCGCGGGAGGGAAAGAGACCCAGTACTTC
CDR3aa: CASSILPAGGKETQYF

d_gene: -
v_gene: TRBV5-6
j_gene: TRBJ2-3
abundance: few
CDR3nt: TGTGCCAGCAGCACGATCACCCTCCTCACAGATACGCAGTATTTT
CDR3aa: CASSTITLLTDTQYF

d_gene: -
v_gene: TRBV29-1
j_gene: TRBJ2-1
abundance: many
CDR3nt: TGCAGCGTTAACAGTTACCTGTCGTATGAGCAGTTCTTC
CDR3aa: CSVNSYLSYEQFF

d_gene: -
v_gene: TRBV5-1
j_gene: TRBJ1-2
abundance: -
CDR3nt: TGCGCCAGCGGGAAAAAACAGGGATACTATGGCTACACCTTC
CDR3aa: CASGKKQGYYGYTF

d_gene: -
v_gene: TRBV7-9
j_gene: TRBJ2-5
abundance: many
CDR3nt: TGTGCCAGCAGCTTAAATCGAGAGACCCAGTACTTC
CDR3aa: CASSLNRETQYF

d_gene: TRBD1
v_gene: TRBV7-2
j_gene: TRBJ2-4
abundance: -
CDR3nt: TGTGCCAGCAGCCCAGGGACAGGGGGAAACATTCAGTACTTC
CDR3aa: CASSPGTGGNIQYF

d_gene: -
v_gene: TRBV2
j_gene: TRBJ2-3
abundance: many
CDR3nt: TGTGCCAGCAGTGATGCGCTCCGACCACCTCCGGGAGATACGCAGTATTTT
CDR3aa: CASSDALRPPPGDTQYF

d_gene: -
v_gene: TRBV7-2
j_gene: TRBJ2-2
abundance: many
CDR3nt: TGTGCCAGCAGCCCTTGGACACAAACCGGGGAGCTGTTTTTT
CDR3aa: CASSPWTQTGELFF

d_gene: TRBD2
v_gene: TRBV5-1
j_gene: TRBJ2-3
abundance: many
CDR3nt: TGCGCCAGCAGCCGGACTAGCTCCGTGGCAGATACGCAGTATTTT
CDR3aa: CASSRTSSVADTQYF

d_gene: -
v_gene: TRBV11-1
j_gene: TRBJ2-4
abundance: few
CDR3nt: TGTGCCAGCAGCCAGGGACTTAACATTCAGTACTTC
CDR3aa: CASSQGLNIQYF

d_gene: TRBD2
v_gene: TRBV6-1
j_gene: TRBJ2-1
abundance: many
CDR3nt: TGTGCCAGCAAATCCGGGACTAGCTCCTACAATGAGCAGTTCTTC
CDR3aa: CASKSGTSSYNEQFF

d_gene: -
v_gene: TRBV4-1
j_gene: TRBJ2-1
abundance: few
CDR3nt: TGCGCCAGCAGCCAAGCGTGGGCTAACAATGAGCAGTTCTTC
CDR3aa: CASSQAWANNEQFF

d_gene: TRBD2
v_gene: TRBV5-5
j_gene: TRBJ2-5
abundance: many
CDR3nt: TGTGCCAGCAGTCGGGGGGGAACCGGGACTCAAGAGACCCAGTACTTC
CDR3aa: CASSRGGTGTQETQYF

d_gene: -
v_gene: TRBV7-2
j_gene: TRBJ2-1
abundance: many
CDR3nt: TGTGCCAGCAGCATACAGAAATTCTACAATGAGCAGTTCTTC
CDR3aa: CASSIQKFYNEQFF

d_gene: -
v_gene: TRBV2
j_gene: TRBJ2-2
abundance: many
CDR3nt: TGTGCCAGCAGTGTTTATCGCACCGGGGAGCTGTTTTTT
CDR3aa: CASSVYRTGELFF

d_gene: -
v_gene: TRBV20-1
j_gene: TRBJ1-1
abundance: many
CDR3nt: TGCAGTGCTAGAGGGGGTGCGAACACTGAAGCTTTCTTT
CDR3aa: CSARGGANTEAFF

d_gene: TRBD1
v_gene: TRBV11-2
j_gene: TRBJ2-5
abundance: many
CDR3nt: TGTGCCAGCAGCTCGACAGGGGCCGGTCGGACCCAGTACTTC
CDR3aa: CASSSTGAGRTQYF

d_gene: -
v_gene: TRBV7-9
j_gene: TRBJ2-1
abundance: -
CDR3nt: TGCGCCAGCAGTGAGTCCAGTTACGAGCAGTTCTTC
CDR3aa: CASSESSYEQFF

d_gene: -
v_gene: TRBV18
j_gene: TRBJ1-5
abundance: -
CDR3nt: TGTGCCAGCTCACCACAGTCCAATCGGCCCCAGCATTTT
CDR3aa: CASSPQSNRPQHF

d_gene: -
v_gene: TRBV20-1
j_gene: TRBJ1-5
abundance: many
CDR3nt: TGCAGTGCTAGAGCAGACCGGACGGATAGCAATCAGCCCCAGCATTTT
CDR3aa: CSARADRTDSNQPQHF

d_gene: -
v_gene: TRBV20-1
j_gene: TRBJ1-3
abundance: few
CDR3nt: TGCAGTGCTAGTACAGGGAGTCTTGGAAACACCATATATTTT
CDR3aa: CSASTGSLGNTIYF

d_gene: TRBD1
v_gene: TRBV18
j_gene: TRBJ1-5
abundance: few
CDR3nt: TGTGCCAGCTCACCACAGGACAGGGTGAATCAGCCCCAGCATTTT
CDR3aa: CASSPQDRVNQPQHF

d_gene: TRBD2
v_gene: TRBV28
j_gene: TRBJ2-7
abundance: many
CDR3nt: TGTGCCAGCAGTTTAGGGGGGGGACTCTACGAGCAGTACTTC
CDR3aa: CASSLGGGLYEQYF

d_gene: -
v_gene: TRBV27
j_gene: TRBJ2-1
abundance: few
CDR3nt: TGTGCCAGCAGTTCCCTACCCAATGAGCAGTTCTTC
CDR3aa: CASSSLPNEQFF

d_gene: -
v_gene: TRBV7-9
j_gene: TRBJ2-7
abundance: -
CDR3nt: TGTGCCAGCAGCCCGCTAGGACGGATCTCCTACGAGCAGTACTTC
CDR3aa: CASSPLGRISYEQYF

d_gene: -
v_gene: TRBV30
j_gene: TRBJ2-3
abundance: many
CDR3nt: TGTGCCTGGAGACCTCCGGGACTAGATACGCAGTATTTT
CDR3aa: CAWRPPGLDTQYF

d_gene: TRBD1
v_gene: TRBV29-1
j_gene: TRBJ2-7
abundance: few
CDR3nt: TGCAGCGTTATCGGACAGGGCTACGAGCAGTACTTC
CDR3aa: CSVIGQGYEQYF

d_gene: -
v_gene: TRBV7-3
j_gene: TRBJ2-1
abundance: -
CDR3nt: TGTGCCAGCAGCTTAATTGGAGGGAGTTGGTACAATGAGCAGTTCTTC
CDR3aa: CASSLIGGSWYNEQFF

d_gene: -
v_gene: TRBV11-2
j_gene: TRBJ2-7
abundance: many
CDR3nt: TGTGCCAGCAGCTTAGTGAGAGGTAGCTCCTACGAGCAGTACTTC
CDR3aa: CASSLVRGSSYEQYF

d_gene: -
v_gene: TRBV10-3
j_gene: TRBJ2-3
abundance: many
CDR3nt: TGTGCCGTGACAAGGTCAGGCACAGATACGCAGTATTTT
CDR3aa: CAVTRSGTDTQYF

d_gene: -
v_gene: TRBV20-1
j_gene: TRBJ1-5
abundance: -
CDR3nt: TGCAGTGCTAGAGATCATGTCCTGGGCAGGGTGAGCAATCAGCCCCAGCATTTT
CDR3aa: CSARDHVLGRVSNQPQHF